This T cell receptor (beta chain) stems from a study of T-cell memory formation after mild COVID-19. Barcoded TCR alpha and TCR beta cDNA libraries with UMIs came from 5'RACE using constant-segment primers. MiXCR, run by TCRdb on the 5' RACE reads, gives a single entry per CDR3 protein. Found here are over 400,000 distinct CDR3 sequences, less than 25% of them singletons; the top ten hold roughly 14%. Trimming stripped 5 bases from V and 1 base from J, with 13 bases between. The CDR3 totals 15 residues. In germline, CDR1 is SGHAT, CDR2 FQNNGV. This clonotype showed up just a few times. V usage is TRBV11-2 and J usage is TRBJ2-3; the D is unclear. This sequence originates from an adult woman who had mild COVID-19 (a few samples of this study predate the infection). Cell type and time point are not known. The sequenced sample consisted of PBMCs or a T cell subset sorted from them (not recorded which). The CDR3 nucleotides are TGTGCCAGCAGCGACCCAGCTAGGGGCACAGATACGCAGTATTTT. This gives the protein CASSDPARGTDTQYF.